This TCR beta chain was sequenced for a study of vaccination effects on CD4 cells after COVID-19. In the study overall: After the second dose, samples were taken at median day 72. Study results and caveats: Marked clonal contraction of infection- and vaccine-induced clones was seen late after vaccination.

Sequencing used immunoSEQ multiplex PCR; TCRdb keeps in-frame clones, though not all of them. The sample lists some 22,000 clones, around 76% occurring once. In the case of this clone: Its antigen is not known.

Before sequencing, viral peptide pools were used by the ViraFEST assay to expand antigen-specific CD4+ T cells. Following 10 days of culture, CD4+ T cells were isolated. All participants had two doses of either the BNT162b2 or mRNA-1273 vaccine. Nobody among the vaccine recipients had prior SARS-CoV-2 infection (nucleocapsid antibodies were negative). The culture medium for two million PBMC per well included 9.5 to 10 IU/ml IL-2 and around 9.8 ug/ml peptides. The sample consisted of CD4+ T cells from PBMCs cultured with HCoV-229E spike peptides, taken after COVID-19 vaccination. The TCR was taken from a human donor who received a COVID-19 vaccine.

As DNA, the CDR3 is TGTGCCACCAGTGATTTTTCGGGGCTAGCGGGTACCTACGAGCAGTACTTC. The encoded protein is CATSDFSGLAGTYEQYF. The gene calls are TRBV24-1 and TRBJ2-7; 8 bases match TRBD2. CDR3 length: 17 residues. Trimming took 1 base from V and 2 from J; bases not matched to a gene: 9. The germline gives CDR1 KGHDR, CDR2 SFDVKD.